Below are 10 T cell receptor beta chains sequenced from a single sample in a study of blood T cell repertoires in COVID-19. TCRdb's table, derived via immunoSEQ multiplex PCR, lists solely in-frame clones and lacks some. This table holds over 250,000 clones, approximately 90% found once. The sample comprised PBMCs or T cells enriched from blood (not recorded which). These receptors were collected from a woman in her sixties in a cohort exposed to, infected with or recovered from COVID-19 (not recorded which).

CDR3 DNA sequence: TGTGCCAGCAGCTTGGGGGGGACTAGCGGGAACAATGAGCAGTTCTTC. It codes for CASSLGGTSGNNEQFF. The chain uses TRBV7-2 and TRBJ2-1; 13 bases line up with TRBD2. The V segment lost 3 bases and the J segment 5 bases; nucleotides outside the gene matches: 4. Germline lookup yields CDR1 SGHTA and CDR2 FQGNSA. The CDR3 consists of 16 residues.

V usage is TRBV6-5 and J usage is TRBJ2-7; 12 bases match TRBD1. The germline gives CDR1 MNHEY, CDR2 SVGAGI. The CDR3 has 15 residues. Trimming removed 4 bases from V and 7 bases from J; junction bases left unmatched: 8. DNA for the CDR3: TGTGCCAGCAGTTCACCGGGACAGGGGGCGAAAGAGCAGTACTTC. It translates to CASSSPGQGAKEQYF.

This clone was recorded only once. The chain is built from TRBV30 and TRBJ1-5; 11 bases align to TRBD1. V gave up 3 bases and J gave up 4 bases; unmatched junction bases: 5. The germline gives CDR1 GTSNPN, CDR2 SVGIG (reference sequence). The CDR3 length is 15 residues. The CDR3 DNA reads TGTGCCTGGAGCTTGGGGACAGGGGGGAATCAGCCCCAGCATTTT. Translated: CAWSLGTGGNQPQHF.

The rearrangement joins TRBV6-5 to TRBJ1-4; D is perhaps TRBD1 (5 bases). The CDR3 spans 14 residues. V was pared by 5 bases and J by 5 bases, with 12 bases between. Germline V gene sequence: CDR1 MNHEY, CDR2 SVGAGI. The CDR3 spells CASSRTRANEKLFF. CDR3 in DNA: TGTGCCAGCAGTAGGACACGCGCCAATGAAAAACTGTTTTTT.

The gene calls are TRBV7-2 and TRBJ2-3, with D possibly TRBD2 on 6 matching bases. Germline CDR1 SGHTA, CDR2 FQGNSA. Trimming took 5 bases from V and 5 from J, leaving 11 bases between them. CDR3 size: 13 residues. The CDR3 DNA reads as TGTGCCAGCAGCGGAGGGAGTAGAGATACGCAGTATTTT. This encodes CASSGGSRDTQYF.

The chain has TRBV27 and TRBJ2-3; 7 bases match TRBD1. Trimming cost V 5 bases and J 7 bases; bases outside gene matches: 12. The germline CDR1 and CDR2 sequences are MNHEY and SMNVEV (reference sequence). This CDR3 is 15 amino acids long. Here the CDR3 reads CASSPLTGRSNTQYF. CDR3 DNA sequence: TGTGCCAGCAGTCCCCTGACAGGGCGGTCGAATACGCAGTATTTT.

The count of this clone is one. The CDR3 DNA follows: TGTGCCACCAGTGAGGCGGGACAGGGTGTAAGAGATACGCAGTATTTT. Translating gives CATSEAGQGVRDTQYF. The chain has TRBV24-1 and TRBJ2-3; 9 bases align to TRBD1. The CDR3 runs to 16 residues. Germline V CDR1 and CDR2: KGHDR, SFDVKD. J gave up 5 bases and V 4 bases, and 9 bases lay outside the gene matches.

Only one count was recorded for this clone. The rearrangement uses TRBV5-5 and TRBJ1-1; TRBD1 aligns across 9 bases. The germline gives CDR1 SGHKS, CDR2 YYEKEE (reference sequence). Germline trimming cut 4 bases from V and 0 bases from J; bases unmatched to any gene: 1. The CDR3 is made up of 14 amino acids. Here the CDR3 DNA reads TGTGCCAGCAGCGGACAGGGGATGAACACTGAAGCTTTCTTT. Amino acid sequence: CASSGQGMNTEAFF.

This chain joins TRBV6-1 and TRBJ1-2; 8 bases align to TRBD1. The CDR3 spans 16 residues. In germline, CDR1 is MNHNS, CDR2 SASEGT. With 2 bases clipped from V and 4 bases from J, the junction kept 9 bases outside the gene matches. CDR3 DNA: TGTGCCAGCAGTGAATGGCCGACAGGGGAGCCCTATGGCTACACCTTC. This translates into CASSEWPTGEPYGYTF.

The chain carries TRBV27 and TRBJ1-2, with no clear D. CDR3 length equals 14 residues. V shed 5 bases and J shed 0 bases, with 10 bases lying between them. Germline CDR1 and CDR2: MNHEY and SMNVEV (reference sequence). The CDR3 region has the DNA TGTGCCAGCAGTGAAGGGAGTTCTAACTATGGCTACACCTTC. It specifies CASSEGSSNYGYTF.